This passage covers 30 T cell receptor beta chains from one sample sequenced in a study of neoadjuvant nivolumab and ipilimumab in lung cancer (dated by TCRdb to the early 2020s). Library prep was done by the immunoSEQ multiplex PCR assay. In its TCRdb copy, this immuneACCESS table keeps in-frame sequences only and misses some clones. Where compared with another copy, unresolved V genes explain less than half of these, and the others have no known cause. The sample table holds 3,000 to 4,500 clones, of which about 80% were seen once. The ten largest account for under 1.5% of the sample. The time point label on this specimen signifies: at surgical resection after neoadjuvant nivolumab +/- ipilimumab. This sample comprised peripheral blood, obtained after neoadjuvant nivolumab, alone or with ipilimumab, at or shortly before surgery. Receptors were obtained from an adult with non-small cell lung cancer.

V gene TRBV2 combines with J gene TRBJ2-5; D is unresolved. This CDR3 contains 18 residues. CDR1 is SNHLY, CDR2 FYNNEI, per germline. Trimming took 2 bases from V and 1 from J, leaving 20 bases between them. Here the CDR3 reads CASSESLSPGRPQETQYF. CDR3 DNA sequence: TGTGCCAGCAGTGAATCCCTCAGCCCCGGAAGGCCCCAAGAGACCCAGTACTTC. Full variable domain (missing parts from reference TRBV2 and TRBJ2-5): EPEVTQTPSHQVTQMGQEVILRCVPISNHLYFYWYRQILGQKVEFLVSFYNNEISEKSEIFDDQFSVERPDGSNFTLKIRSTKLEDSAMYFCASSESLSPGRPQETQYFGPGTRLLVL.

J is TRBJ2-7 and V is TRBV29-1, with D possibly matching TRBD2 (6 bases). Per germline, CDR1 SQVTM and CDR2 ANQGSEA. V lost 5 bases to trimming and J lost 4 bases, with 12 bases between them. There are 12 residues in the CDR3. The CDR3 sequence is CSVSSGSYEQYF. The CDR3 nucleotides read TGCAGCGTTAGCAGCGGGTCTTACGAGCAGTACTTC.

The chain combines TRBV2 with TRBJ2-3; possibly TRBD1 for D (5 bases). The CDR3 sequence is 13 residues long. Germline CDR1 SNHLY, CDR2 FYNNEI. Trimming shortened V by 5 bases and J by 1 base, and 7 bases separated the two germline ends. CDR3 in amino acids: CASSSGRTDTQYF. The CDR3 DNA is TGTGCCAGCAGTTCAGGGCGCACAGATACGCAGTATTTT.

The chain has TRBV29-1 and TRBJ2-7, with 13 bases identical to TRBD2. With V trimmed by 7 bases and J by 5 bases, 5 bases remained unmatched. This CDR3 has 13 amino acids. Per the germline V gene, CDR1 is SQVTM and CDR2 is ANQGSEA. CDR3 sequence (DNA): TGCAGCGGTGGGACTAGCGGGAACGACGAGCAGTACTTC. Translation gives CSGGTSGNDEQYF.

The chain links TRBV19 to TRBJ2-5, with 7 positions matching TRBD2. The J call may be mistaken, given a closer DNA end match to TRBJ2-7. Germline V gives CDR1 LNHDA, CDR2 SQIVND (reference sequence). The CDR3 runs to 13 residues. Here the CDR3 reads CASSIAGGYEQYF. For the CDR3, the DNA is TGTGCCAGTAGTATAGCGGGAGGATACGAGCAGTACTTC.

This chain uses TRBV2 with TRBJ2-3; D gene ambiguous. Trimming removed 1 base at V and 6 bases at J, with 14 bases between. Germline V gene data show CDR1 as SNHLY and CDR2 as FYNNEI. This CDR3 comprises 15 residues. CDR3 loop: CASSEGQTDRDTQYF. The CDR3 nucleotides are TGTGCCAGCAGTGAAGGCCAGACGGACCGTGATACGCAGTATTTT.

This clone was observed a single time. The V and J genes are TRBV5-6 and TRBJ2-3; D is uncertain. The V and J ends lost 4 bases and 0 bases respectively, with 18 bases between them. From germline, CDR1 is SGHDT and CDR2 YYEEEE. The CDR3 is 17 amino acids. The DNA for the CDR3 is TGTGCCAGCAGCCGCCGATCCAGTATTACTAGCACAGATACGCAGTATTTT. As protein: CASSRRSSITSTDTQYF.

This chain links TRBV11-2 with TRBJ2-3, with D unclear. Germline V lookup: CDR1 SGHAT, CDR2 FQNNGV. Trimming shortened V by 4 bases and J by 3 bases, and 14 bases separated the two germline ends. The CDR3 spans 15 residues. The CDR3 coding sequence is TGTGCCAGCAGCTATGGGCCGGCGAATACAGATACGCAGTATTTT. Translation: CASSYGPANTDTQYF.

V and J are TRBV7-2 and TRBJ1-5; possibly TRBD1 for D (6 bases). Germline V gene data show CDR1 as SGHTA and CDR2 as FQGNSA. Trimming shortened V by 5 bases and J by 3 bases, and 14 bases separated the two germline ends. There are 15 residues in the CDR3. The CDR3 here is CASSPGASSNQPQHF. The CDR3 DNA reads TGTGCCAGCAGCCCAGGGGCCTCCTCCAATCAGCCCCAGCATTTT.

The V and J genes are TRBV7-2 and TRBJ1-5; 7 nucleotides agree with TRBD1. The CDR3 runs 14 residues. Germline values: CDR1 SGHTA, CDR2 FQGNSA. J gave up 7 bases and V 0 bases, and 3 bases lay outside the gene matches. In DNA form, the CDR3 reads TGTGCCAGCAGCTTAGCACAGGGGAACCAGCCCCAGCATTTT. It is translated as CASSLAQGNQPQHF. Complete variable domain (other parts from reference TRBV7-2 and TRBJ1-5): GAGVSQSPSNKVTEKGKDVELRCDPISGHTALYWYRQSLGQGLEFLIYFQGNSAPDKSGLPSDRFSAERTGGSVSTLTIQRTQQEDSAVYLCASSLAQGNQPQHFGDGTRLSIL.

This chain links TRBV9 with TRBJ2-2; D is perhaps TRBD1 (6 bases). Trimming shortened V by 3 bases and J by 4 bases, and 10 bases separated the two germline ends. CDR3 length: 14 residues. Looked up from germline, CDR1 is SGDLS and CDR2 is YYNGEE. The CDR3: CASSALQGTGELFF. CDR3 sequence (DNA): TGTGCCAGCAGCGCCTTACAGGGCACCGGGGAGCTGTTTTTT. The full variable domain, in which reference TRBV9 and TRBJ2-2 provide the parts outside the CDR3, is DSGVTQTPKHLITATGQRVTLRCSPRSGDLSVYWYQQSLDQGLQFLIQYYNGEERAKGNILERFSAQQFPDLHSELNLSSLELGDSALYFCASSALQGTGELFFGEGSRLTVL.

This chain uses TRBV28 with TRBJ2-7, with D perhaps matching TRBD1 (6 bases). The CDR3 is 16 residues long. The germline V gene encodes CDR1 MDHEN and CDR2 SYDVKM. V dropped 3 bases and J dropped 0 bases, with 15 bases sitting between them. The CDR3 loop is CASSFFPRGSSYEQYF. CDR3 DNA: TGTGCCAGCAGTTTTTTTCCGAGGGGGAGCTCCTACGAGCAGTACTTC.

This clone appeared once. CDR3 nucleotide sequence: TGTGCCAGCAGCCGGACAGCCGGGGAGGGCTGGGCTTTCTTT. This sequence encodes CASSRTAGEGWAFF. The rearrangement links TRBV7-9 to TRBJ1-1, with a weak D call TRBD1 (6 bases). The CDR3 contains 14 residues. V was pared by 5 bases and J by 11 bases, with 21 bases between. Germline CDR1 and CDR2: SEHNR and FQNEAQ (reference sequence).

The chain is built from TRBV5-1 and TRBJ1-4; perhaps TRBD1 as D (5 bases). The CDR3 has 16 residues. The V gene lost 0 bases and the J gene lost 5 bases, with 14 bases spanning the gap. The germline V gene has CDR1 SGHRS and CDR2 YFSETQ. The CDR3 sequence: CASSLAGGSRNEKLFF. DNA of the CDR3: TGCGCCAGCAGCTTGGCCGGGGGTTCGCGAAATGAAAAACTGTTTTTT.

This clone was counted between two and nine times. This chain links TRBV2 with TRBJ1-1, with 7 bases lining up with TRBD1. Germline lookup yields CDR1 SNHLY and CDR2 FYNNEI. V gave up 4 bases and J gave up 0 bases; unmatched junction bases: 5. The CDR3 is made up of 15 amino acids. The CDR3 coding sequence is TGTGCCAGCAGTGTGGACAGGCCACTGAACACTGAAGCTTTCTTT. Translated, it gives CASSVDRPLNTEAFF.

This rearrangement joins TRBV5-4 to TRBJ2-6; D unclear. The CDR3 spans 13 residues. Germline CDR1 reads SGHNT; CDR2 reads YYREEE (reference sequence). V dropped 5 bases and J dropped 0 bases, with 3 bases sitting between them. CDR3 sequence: CASSRSGANVLTF. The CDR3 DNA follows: TGTGCCAGCAGTCGCTCTGGGGCCAACGTCCTGACTTTC.

CDR3 DNA: TGTGCCAGCAGCCAGGACAGGGGCGCCGTAAATCAGCCCCAGCATTTT. Amino acids: CASSQDRGAVNQPQHF. The chain has TRBV6-6 and TRBJ1-5; 9 bases align to TRBD1. V trimming: 6 bases; J trimming: 4 bases; junction bases outside the gene matches: 10. The CDR3 extends over 16 amino acids. Germline-derived CDR1 and CDR2 are MNHNY and SVGAGI (reference sequence).

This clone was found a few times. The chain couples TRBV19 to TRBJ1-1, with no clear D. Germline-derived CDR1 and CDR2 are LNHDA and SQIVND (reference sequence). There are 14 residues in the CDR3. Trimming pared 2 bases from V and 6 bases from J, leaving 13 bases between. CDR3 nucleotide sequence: TGTGCCAGTAGTATATCTGCCCCCGGGGCTGAAGCTTTCTTT. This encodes CASSISAPGAEAFF. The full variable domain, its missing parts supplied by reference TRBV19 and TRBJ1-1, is DGGITQSPKYLFRKEGQNVTLSCEQNLNHDAMYWYRQDPGQGLRLIYYSQIVNDFQKGDIAEGYSVSREKKESFPLTVTSAQKNPTAFYLCASSISAPGAEAFFGQGTRLTVV.

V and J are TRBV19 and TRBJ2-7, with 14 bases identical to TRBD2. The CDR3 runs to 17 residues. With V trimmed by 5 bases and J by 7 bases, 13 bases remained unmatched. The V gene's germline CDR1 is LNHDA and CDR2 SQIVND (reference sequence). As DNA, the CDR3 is TGTGCCAGTAGTCCCGGACTAGCGGGGGGCCTGTCTTATGAGCAGTACTTC. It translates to CASSPGLAGGLSYEQYF.

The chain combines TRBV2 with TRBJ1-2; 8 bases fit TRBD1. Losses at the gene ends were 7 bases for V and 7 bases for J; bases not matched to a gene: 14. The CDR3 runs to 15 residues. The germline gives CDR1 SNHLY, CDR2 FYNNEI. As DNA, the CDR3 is TGTGCCAGCACCAGGAACCCAGGGGGCCGAAGTGGCTACACCTTC. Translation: CASTRNPGGRSGYTF.

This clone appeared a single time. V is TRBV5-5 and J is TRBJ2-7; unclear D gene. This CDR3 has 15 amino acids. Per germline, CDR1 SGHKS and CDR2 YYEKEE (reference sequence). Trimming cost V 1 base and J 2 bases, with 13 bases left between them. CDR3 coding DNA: TGTGCCAGCAGCTTGTTGGCATACCCGACCTACGAGCAGTACTTC. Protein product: CASSLLAYPTYEQYF. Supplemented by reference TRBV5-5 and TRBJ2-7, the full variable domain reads DAGVTQSPTHLIKTRGQQVTLRCSPISGHKSVSWYQQVLGQGPQFIFQYYEKEERGRGNFPDRFSARQFPNYSSELNVNALLLGDSALYLCASSLLAYPTYEQYFGPGTRLTVT.

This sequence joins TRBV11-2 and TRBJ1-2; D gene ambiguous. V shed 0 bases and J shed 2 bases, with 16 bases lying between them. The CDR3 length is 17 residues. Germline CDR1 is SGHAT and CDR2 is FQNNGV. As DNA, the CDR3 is TGTGCCAGCAGCTTAGATCCTTTGAGAGGAAGAAACTATGGCTACACCTTC. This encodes CASSLDPLRGRNYGYTF.

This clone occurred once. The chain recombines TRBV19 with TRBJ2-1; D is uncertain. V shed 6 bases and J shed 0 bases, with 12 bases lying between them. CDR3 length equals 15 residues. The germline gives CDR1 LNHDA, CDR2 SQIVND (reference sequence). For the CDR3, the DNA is TGTGCCAGTAGGAAAAATACAAGCTCCTACAATGAGCAGTTCTTC. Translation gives CASRKNTSSYNEQFF.

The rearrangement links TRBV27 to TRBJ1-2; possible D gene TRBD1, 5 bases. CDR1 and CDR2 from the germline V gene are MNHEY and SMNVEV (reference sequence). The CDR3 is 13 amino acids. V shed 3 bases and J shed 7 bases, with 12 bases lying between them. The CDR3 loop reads CASSLAGFRGYTF. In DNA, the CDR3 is TGTGCCAGCAGTTTGGCAGGGTTCCGTGGCTACACCTTC.

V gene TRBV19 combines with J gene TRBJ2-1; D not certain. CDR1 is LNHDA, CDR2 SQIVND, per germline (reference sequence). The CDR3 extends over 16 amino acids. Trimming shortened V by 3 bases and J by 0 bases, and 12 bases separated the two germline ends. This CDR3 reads CASSMLGSVSYNEQFF. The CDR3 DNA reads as TGTGCCAGTAGTATGCTCGGGTCGGTCTCCTACAATGAGCAGTTCTTC.

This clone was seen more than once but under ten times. CDR3 in amino acids: CASSLDRAELSYEQYF. The CDR3 nucleotides read TGCGCCAGCAGCTTGGATAGGGCAGAACTTTCCTACGAGCAGTACTTC. The rearrangement links TRBV5-1 to TRBJ2-7; no clear D gene. The ends were cut back, 0 bases at V and 1 base at J, with 14 bases in the middle. This CDR3 spans 16 amino acids. Per the germline V gene, CDR1 is SGHRS and CDR2 is YFSETQ.

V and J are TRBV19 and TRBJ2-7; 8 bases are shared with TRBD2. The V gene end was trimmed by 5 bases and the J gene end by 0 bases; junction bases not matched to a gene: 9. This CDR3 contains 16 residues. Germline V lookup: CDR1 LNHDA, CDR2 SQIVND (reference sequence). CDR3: CASSGWTSWSSYEQYF. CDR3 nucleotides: TGTGCCAGTAGTGGCTGGACTAGCTGGAGCTCCTACGAGCAGTACTTC.

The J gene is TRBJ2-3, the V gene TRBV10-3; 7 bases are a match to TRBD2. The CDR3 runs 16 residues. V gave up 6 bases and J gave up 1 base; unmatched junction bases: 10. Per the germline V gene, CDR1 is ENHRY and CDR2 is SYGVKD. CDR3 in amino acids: CAISPGLVGGTDTQYF. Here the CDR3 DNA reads TGTGCCATCAGCCCCGGACTAGTCGGGGGCACAGATACGCAGTATTTT.

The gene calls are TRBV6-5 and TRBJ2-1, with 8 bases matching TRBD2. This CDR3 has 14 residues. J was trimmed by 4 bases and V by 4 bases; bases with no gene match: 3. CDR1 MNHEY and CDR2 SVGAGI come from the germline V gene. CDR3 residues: CASSSTSGYNEQFF. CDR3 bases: TGTGCCAGCAGTTCTACTAGCGGTTACAATGAGCAGTTCTTC.

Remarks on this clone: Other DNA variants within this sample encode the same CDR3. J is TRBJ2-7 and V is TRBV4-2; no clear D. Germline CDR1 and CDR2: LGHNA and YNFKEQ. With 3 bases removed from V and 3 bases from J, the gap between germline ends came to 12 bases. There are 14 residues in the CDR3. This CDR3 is CASSQGLRDYEQYF. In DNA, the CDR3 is TGTGCCAGCAGCCAGGGCTTGCGAGACTACGAGCAGTACTTC.